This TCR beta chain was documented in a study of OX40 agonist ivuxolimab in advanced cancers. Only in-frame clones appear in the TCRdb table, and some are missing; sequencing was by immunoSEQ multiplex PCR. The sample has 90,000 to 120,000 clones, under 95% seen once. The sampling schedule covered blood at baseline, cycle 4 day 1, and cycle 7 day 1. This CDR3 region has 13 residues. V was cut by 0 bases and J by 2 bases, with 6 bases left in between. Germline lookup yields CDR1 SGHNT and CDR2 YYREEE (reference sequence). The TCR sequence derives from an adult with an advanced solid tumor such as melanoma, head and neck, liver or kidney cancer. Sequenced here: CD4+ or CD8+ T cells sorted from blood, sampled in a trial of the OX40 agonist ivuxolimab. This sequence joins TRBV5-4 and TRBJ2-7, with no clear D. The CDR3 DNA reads TGTGCCAGCAGCTTGGTAAATGCCTACGAGCAGTACTTC. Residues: CASSLVNAYEQYF. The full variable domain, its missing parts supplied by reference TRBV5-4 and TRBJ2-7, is ETGVTQSPTHLIKTRGQQVTLRCSSQSGHNTVSWYQQALGQGPQFIFQYYREEENGRGNFPPRFSGLQFPNYSSELNVNALELDDSALYLCASSLVNAYEQYFGPGTRLTVT.